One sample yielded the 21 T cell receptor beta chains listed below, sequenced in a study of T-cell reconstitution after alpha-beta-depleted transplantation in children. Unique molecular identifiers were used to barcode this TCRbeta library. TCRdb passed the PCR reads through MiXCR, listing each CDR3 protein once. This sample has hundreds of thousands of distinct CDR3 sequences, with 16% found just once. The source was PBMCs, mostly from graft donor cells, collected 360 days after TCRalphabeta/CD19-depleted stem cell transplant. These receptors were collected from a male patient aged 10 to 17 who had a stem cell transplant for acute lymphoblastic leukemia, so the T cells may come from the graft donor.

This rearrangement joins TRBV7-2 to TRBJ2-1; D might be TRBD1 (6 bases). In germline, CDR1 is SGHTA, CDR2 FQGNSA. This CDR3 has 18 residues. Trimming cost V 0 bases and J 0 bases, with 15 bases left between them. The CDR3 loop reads CASSLALGTINSYNEQFF. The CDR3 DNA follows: TGTGCCAGCAGCTTAGCCCTTGGGACAATTAACTCCTACAATGAGCAGTTCTTC.

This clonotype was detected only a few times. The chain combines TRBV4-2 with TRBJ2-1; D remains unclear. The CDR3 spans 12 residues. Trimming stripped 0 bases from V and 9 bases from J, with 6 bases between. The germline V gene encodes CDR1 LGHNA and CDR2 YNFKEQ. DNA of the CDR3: TGTGCCAGCAGCCAAGATCTAGGTGAGCAGTTCTTC. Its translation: CASSQDLGEQFF.

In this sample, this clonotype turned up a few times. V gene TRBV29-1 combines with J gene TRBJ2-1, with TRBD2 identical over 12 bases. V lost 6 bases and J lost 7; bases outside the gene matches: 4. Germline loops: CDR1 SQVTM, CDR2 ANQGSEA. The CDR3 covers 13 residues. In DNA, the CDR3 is TGCAGCGTCCTAGCGGGAGGGGGAAATGAGCAGTTCTTC. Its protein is CSVLAGGGNEQFF.

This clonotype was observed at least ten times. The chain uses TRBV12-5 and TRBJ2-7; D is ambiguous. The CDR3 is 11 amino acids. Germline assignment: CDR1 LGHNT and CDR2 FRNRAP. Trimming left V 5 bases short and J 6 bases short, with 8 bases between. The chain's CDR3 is CASGLDIEQYF. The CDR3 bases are TGTGCTAGTGGTCTCGATATCGAGCAGTACTTC.

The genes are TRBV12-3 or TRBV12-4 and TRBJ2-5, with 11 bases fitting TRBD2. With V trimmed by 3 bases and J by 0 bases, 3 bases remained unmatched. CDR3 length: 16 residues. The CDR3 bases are TGTGCCAGCAGTTTGAGGACTAGCGGGTACCAAGAGACCCAGTACTTC. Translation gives CASSLRTSGYQETQYF.

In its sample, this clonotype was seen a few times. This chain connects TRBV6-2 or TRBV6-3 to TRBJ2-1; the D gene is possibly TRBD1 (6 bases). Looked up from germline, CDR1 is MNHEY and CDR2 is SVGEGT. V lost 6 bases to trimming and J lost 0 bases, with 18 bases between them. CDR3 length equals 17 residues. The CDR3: CASSLTRGYGSYNEQFF. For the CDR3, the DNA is TGTGCCAGCAGCCTGACCAGGGGATACGGCTCCTACAATGAGCAGTTCTTC.

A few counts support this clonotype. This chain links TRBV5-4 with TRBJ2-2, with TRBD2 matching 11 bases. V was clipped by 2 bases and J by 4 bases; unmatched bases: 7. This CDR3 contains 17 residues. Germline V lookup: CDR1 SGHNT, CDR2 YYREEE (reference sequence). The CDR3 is CASSFLITSGSTGELFF. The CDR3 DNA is TGTGCCAGCAGCTTTTTAATAACTAGCGGGAGCACCGGGGAGCTGTTTTTT.

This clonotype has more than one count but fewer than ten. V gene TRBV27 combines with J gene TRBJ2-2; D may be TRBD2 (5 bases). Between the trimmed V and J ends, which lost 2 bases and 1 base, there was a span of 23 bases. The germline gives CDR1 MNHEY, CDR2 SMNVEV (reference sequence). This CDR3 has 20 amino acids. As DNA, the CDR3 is TGTGCCAGCAGTTTAACCGCCGGACTTGCGGCGGGCCTGAACACCGGGGAGCTGTTTTTT. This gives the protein CASSLTAGLAAGLNTGELFF.

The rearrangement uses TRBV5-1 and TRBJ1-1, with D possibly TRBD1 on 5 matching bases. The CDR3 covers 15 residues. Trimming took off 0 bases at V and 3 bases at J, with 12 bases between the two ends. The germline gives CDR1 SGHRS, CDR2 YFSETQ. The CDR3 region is CASSLGVSTDTEAFF. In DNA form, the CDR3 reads TGCGCCAGCAGCTTGGGGGTCTCGACAGACACTGAAGCTTTCTTT.

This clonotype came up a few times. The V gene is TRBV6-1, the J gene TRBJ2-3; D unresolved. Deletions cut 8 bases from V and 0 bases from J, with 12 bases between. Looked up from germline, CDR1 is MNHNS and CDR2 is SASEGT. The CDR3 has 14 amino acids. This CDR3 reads CASARRASTDTQYF. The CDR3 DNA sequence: TGTGCCAGCGCCCGTAGGGCGAGCACAGATACGCAGTATTTT.

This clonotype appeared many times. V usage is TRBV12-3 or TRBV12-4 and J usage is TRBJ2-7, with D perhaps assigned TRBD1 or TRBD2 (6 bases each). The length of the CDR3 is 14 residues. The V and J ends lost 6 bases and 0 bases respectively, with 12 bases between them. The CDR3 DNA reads TGTGCCAGCAGGCGGAGGGGGAGCTCCTACGAGCAGTACTTC. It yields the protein CASRRRGSSYEQYF.

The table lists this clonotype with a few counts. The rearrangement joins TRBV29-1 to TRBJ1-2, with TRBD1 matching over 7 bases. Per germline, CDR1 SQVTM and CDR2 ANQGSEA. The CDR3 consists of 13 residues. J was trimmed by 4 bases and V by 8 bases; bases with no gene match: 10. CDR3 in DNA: TGCAGCATCAGCCACGACAGGGTCTATGGCTACACCTTC. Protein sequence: CSISHDRVYGYTF.

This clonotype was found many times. Here the CDR3 DNA reads TGCAGTACTGGACCCCGGGGGTCCCAGTACTTC. Translated, it gives CSTGPRGSQYF. The chain carries TRBV20-1 and TRBJ2-5; weak D call: TRBD2 (6 bases). The CDR3 has 11 residues. V gave up 8 bases and J gave up 9 bases, with 16 bases separating them. Per germline, CDR1 DFQATT and CDR2 SNEGSKA (reference sequence).

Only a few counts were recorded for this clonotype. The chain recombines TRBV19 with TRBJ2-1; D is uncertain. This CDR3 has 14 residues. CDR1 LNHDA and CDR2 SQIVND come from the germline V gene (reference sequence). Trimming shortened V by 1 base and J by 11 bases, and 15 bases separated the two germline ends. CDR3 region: CASSIGNPSGKQFF. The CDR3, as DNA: TGTGCCAGTAGTATAGGAAACCCCTCAGGAAAGCAGTTCTTC. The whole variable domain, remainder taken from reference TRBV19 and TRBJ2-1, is DGGITQSPKYLFRKEGQNVTLSCEQNLNHDAMYWYRQDPGQGLRLIYYSQIVNDFQKGDIAEGYSVSREKKESFPLTVTSAQKNPTAFYLCASSIGNPSGKQFFGPGTRLTVL.

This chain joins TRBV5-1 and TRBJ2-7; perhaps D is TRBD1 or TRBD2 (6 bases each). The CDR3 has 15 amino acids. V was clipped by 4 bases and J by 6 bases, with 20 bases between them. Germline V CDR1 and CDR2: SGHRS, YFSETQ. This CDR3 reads CASSPYEWGAREQYF. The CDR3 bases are TGCGCCAGCAGCCCATATGAGTGGGGGGCCCGCGAGCAGTACTTC.

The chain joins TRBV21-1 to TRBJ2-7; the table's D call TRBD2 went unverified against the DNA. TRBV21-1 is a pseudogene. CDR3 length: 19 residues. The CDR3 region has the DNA TGTGCCAGCAATACTATGACTAGCGGGAGAGGAACGAGCTCCTACGAGCAGTACTTC. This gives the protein CASNTMTSGRGTSSYEQYF.

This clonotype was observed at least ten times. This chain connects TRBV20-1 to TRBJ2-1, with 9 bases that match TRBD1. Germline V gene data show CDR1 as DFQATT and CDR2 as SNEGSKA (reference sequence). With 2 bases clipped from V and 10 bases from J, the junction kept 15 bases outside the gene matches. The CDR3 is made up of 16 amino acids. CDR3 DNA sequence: TGCAGTGCTAGAAAGGGAGCCGGGACAGGGTCAAGCGAGCAGTTCTTC. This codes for CSARKGAGTGSSEQFF.

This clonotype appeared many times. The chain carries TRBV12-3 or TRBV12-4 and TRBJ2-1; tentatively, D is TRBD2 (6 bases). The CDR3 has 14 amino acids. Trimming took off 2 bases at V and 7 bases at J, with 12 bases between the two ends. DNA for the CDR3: TGTGCCAGCAGTTTAAGGGAGGCCCCAAATGAGCAGTTCTTC. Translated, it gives CASSLREAPNEQFF.

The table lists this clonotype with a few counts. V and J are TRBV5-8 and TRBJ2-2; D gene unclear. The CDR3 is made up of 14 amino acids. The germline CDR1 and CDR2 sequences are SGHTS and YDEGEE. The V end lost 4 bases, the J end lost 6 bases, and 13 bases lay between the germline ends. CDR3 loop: CASSVGYGAGELFF. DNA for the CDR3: TGTGCCAGCAGCGTAGGGTATGGGGCCGGGGAGCTGTTTTTT.

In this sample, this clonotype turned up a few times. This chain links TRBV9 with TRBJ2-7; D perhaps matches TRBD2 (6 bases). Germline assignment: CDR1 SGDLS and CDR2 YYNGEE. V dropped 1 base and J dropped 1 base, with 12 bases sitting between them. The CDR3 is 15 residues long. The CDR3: CASSVRAGRSYEQYF. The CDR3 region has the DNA TGTGCCAGCAGCGTAAGGGCGGGACGGTCCTACGAGCAGTACTTC.

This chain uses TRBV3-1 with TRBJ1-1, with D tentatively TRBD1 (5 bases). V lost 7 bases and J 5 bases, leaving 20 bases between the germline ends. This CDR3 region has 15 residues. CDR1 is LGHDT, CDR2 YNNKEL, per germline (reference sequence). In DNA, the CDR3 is TGTGCCAGCAACCCCCTTCAGGGTAAGGTTACTGAAGCTTTCTTT. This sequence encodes CASNPLQGKVTEAFF.